This TCR beta chain was sequenced during a study of T-cell memory formation after mild COVID-19. From 5'RACE with constant-segment primers came TCR alpha and TCR beta cDNA libraries that carried sample barcodes and UMIs. One entry per CDR3 protein, called by TCRdb with MiXCR from the 5' RACE reads. The sample includes some 40,000 distinct CDR3 sequences, 8% to 10% seen only once; the top ten take approximately 12%. As regards this clonotype: As yet, its antigen is unknown.

Study outcomes and limitations: Researchers found some responding clones in pre-infection memory, a sign that cross-reactive memory joined. Clones that shrank (day 15 to 85) were balanced CD4/CD8, whereas later expanders leaned CD4+.

The CDR3 runs to 14 residues. V dropped 6 bases and J dropped 0 bases, with 8 bases sitting between them. Germline values: CDR1 LGHDT, CDR2 YNNKEL (reference sequence). The V gene is TRBV3-1, the J gene TRBJ2-2; D gene unclear. This receptor was identified in an adult woman who had mild COVID-19 (a few samples of this study predate the infection). Cell type and time point are not known. The sample comprised PBMCs or a T cell subset sorted from them (not recorded which). CDR3 residues: CASSQSTNTGELFF. The CDR3 DNA follows: TGTGCCAGCAGTCAATCCACGAACACCGGGGAGCTGTTTTTT. The full variable domain, in which reference TRBV3-1 and TRBJ2-2 provide the parts outside the CDR3, is DTAVSQTPKYLVTQMGNDKSIKCEQNLGHDTMYWYKQDSKKFLKIMFSYNNKELIINETVPNRFSPKSPDKAHLNLHINSLELGDSAVYFCASSQSTNTGELFFGEGSRLTVL.